This T cell receptor beta chain comes out of a study of blood T cell repertoires in COVID-19. Study context: T cells, B-cell-depleted T cells, or PBMCs provided the cDNA or gDNA that served as material.

From germline, CDR1 is SGHVS and CDR2 FNYEAQ. Trimming cost V 5 bases and J 3 bases, with 17 bases left between them. This CDR3 has 15 residues. Libraries were prepared by immunoSEQ multiplex PCR; TCRdb keeps only in-frame clonotypes and omits some of them. This table holds roughly 180,000 clones, approximately 81% found once. This clone has more than one count but fewer than ten. The origin of this receptor is a middle-aged woman with acute COVID-19. The chain uses TRBV7-6 and TRBJ2-7; a possible D gene is TRBD1 (6 bases). The source material was PBMCs or T cells enriched from blood (not recorded which). The CDR3 DNA follows: TGTGCCAGCAGCCCCAGGTACCAGGGGCGCTACGAGCAGTACTTC. It is translated as CASSPRYQGRYEQYF.